The 6 T cell receptor beta chains below come from one sample, sequenced in a study of blood T cell repertoires in COVID-19. The method was immunoSEQ multiplex PCR; TCRdb's version includes in-frame clones alone and lacks a portion of them. Of 200,000 to 300,000 clones in the sample, about nine tenths were seen once. Sequenced input: PBMCs or T cells enriched from blood (not recorded which). The receptors come from a woman aged 40 to 55 with acute COVID-19.

V and J are TRBV11-2 and TRBJ1-1; D ambiguous. The CDR3 runs to 12 residues. CDR1 SGHAT and CDR2 FQNNGV come from the germline V gene. V lost 6 bases to trimming and J lost 10 bases, with 15 bases between them. In nucleotides, the CDR3 is TGTGCCAGCAGTGCCCCGGACGGGAGAGCTTTCTTT. The encoded protein is CASSAPDGRAFF.

The J gene is TRBJ1-2, the V gene TRBV5-1, with 7 bases aligning to TRBD1. Trimming removed 0 bases from V and 5 bases from J; junction bases left unmatched: 4. Germline CDR1 SGHRS, CDR2 YFSETQ. The CDR3 has 14 residues. Here the CDR3 DNA reads TGCGCCAGCAGCTTGGAGACAGGGCTATATGGCTACACCTTC. Its translation: CASSLETGLYGYTF. Full variable domain (missing parts from reference TRBV5-1 and TRBJ1-2): KAGVTQTPRYLIKTRGQQVTLSCSPISGHRSVSWYQQTPGQGLQFLFEYFSETQRNKGNFPGRFSGRQFSNSRSEMNVSTLELGDSALYLCASSLETGLYGYTFGSGTRLTVV.

This clone has a handful of counts. The chain joins TRBV28 to TRBJ2-2; 11 bases agree with TRBD1. V lost 8 bases, J lost 4 bases, and 0 bases stayed unmatched. CDR1 and CDR2 (germline): MDHEN, SYDVKM. The CDR3 loop spans 13 amino acids. In DNA, the CDR3 is TGTGCCAGCGGGACAGGGGGCACCGGGGAGCTGTTTTTT. Amino acids: CASGTGGTGELFF.

This clone was picked up one time. The chain uses TRBV21-1 and TRBJ2-7; TRBD2, the table's D call, was not compared with the DNA. TRBV21-1 is a documented pseudogene. The CDR3 length is 19 residues. The CDR3 nucleotides read TGTGCCAGCAGCCTGCCGGGACTAGGGTTTTTAGGAGGGGATTACGAGCAGTACGTC. Translation: CASSLPGLGFLGGDYEQYV.

The CDR3 nucleotides read TGTGCCAGCAGCGTAGATGTGGGACTAGCGGGAGGAAGGCAAGAGACCCAGTACTTC. Protein: CASSVDVGLAGGRQETQYF. This chain uses TRBV9 with TRBJ2-5, with TRBD2 identical over 15 bases. Unmatched junction bases numbered 8, after V lost 0 bases and J lost 2 bases. This CDR3 contains 19 residues. Germline CDR1 SGDLS, CDR2 YYNGEE.

This chain joins TRBV6-4 and TRBJ2-3; TRBD1 agrees at 8 bases. The CDR3 covers 16 residues. CDR1 and CDR2 (germline): MRHNA, SNTAGT. Trimming removed 0 bases from V and 4 bases from J; junction bases left unmatched: 6. CDR3 sequence reads: CASSDSGQGGADTQYF. DNA for the CDR3: TGTGCCAGCAGTGACTCTGGACAGGGAGGAGCAGATACGCAGTATTTT.